This entry concerns a single T cell receptor beta chain. Its antigen is unidentified. The CDR3 is 14 amino acids. Germline V gene lookup returns CDR1 SNHLY and CDR2 FYNNEI. J gave up 7 bases and V 6 bases, and 3 bases lay outside the gene matches. The data are from a study of vaccination effects on CD4 cells after COVID-19. Cells that had been cultured for about 10 days were the source of isolated CD4+ T cells. The method was immunoSEQ multiplex PCR; TCRdb's version includes in-frame clones alone and lacks a portion of them. The sample has about 48,000 clones, 67% seen once. The TCR originated in a human donor who received a COVID-19 vaccine. The sequences come from CD4+ T cells from PBMCs cultured without peptide, collected before COVID-19 vaccination. The chain has TRBV2 and TRBJ1-6; 10 bases match TRBD1. CDR3 DNA: TGTGCCAGCAGGGGGGACAGGGGAAATTCACCCCTCCACTTT. The encoded protein is CASRGDRGNSPLHF.